Following are 14 T cell receptor beta chains from one sample sequenced in a study of T-cell memory formation after mild COVID-19. TCRdb redid the calling of the 5' RACE reads with MiXCR, one entry per CDR3 protein. The data show about 400,000 distinct CDR3 sequences, 15% to 20% seen once. Sequencing used PBMCs or a T cell subset sorted from them (not recorded which). The receptors derive from a man aged 18 to 29 who had mild COVID-19 (a few samples of this study predate the infection). Cell type and time point are not known.

DNA of the CDR3: TGCGCCAGCAGCTTGGGTCGAGTGTTCGGGGGCGAGCAGTACTTC. Translation: CASSLGRVFGGEQYF. The chain uses TRBV5-1 and TRBJ2-7; D is possibly TRBD2 (6 bases). This CDR3 region has 15 residues. Trimming cost V 0 bases and J 6 bases, with 16 bases left between them. Germline CDR1 reads SGHRS; CDR2 reads YFSETQ.

This clonotype was seen only a few times. The chain couples TRBV7-2 to TRBJ1-4; D is possibly TRBD1 (6 bases). CDR3 size: 14 residues. The V end lost 8 bases, the J end lost 7 bases, and 17 bases lay between the germline ends. Germline V CDR1 and CDR2: SGHTA, FQGNSA. The CDR3 is CASARGRVAEKLFF. DNA of the CDR3: TGTGCCAGCGCAAGGGGGAGGGTGGCTGAAAAACTGTTTTTT.

The genes are TRBV4-3 and TRBJ2-3; no reliable D call. The CDR3 runs 13 residues. CDR1 is LGHNA, CDR2 YSLEER, per germline. Trimming stripped 1 base from V and 6 bases from J, with 8 bases between. CDR3 nucleotide sequence: TGCGCCAGCAGCCAAGGGGCGCTGGATACGCAGTATTTT. Protein product: CASSQGALDTQYF.

This clonotype came up a few times. The rearrangement uses TRBV9 and TRBJ2-1; 8 nucleotides line up with TRBD2. Germline V gene lookup returns CDR1 SGDLS and CDR2 YYNGEE. The V and J ends lost 0 bases and 6 bases, in that order; junction bases with no gene match: 5. This CDR3 contains 15 residues. CDR3 in amino acids: CASSVAGGTFNEQFF. CDR3 nucleotide sequence: TGTGCCAGCAGCGTAGCGGGGGGGACTTTCAATGAGCAGTTCTTC.

Written as DNA, the CDR3 is TGTGCCAGCAGCTTCAGGGGTCCTAATGAAAAACTGTTTTTT. It is translated as CASSFRGPNEKLFF. V is TRBV7-2 and J is TRBJ1-4; D is perhaps TRBD1 (6 bases). The CDR3 consists of 14 residues. Germline values: CDR1 SGHTA, CDR2 FQGNSA. The V end was cut by 3 bases, the J end by 3 bases, with 8 bases between.

Here the CDR3 reads CASSSSGRGGGETQYF. The CDR3 region has the DNA TGTGCCAGCAGCTCTTCGGGGCGGGGAGGAGGTGAGACCCAGTACTTC. The chain uses TRBV13 and TRBJ2-5; tentative D call: TRBD2 (6 bases). Per the germline V gene, CDR1 is PRHDT and CDR2 is FYEKMQ (reference sequence). V was trimmed by 4 bases and J by 5 bases, leaving 20 bases between them. The CDR3 runs to 16 residues.

Only a few counts were recorded for this clonotype. The chain links TRBV19 to TRBJ1-2; no clear D. The CDR3 length is 13 residues. The V end was cut by 4 bases, the J end by 4 bases, with 10 bases between. Looked up from germline, CDR1 is LNHDA and CDR2 is SQIVND (reference sequence). CDR3 sequence: CASSNAGTYGYTF. Here the CDR3 DNA reads TGTGCCAGTAGTAATGCCGGAACCTATGGCTACACCTTC.

The chain combines TRBV5-1 with TRBJ1-3; TRBD1 matches 9 bases. The CDR3 is made up of 15 amino acids. Germline V gene data show CDR1 as SGHRS and CDR2 as YFSETQ. V lost 2 bases, J lost 2 bases, and 2 bases stayed unmatched. CDR3 in amino acids: CASSFGTGTGNTIYF. DNA for the CDR3: TGCGCCAGCAGCTTTGGGACAGGGACTGGAAACACCATATATTTT.

The chain carries TRBV20-1 and TRBJ2-1; 10 bases agree with TRBD1. V gave up 7 bases and J gave up 6 bases; unmatched junction bases: 3. Germline-derived CDR1 and CDR2 are DFQATT and SNEGSKA (reference sequence). CDR3 size: 12 residues. CDR3 protein: CSDRTGGNEQFF. CDR3 in DNA: TGCAGTGATAGGACAGGGGGCAATGAGCAGTTCTTC.

This rearrangement joins TRBV29-1 to TRBJ2-3; 13 nucleotides match TRBD2. This CDR3 has 16 residues. Germline CDR1 is SQVTM and CDR2 is ANQGSEA. Trimming took 4 bases from V and 6 from J; bases not matched to a gene: 10. Here the CDR3 DNA reads TGCAGCGTTGCGGACGGACTAGCGGGGGAGGTGGATACGCAGTATTTT. Its protein is CSVADGLAGEVDTQYF.

The chain recombines TRBV27 with TRBJ2-3; D unresolved. Deletions cut 5 bases from V and 2 bases from J, with 8 bases between. The CDR3 is 13 amino acids. Germline CDR1 MNHEY, CDR2 SMNVEV (reference sequence). The CDR3 nucleotides are TGTGCCAGCAGTCCGTTTGTCACAGATACGCAGTATTTT. Translation gives CASSPFVTDTQYF.

The genes are TRBV20-1 and TRBJ2-3, with 9 bases identical to TRBD1. The V gene end was trimmed by 0 bases and the J gene end by 5 bases; junction bases not matched to a gene: 9. Germline values: CDR1 DFQATT, CDR2 SNEGSKA (reference sequence). The CDR3 is made up of 16 amino acids. CDR3 nucleotides: TGCAGTGCTAGAGATAGGACAGGGGCCGCAATAGATACGCAGTATTTT. This translates into CSARDRTGAAIDTQYF.

A few counts support this clonotype. J is TRBJ1-2 and V is TRBV6-1; no definite D call. The CDR3 is made up of 15 amino acids. V dropped 7 bases and J dropped 4 bases, with 19 bases sitting between them. From germline, CDR1 is MNHNS and CDR2 SASEGT. CDR3 amino acids: CASMSQTPTIYGYTF. The CDR3 DNA follows: TGTGCCAGCATGTCACAGACTCCGACGATCTATGGCTACACCTTC.

The V and J genes are TRBV7-2 and TRBJ2-5, with 8 nucleotides matching TRBD1. The J segment lost 1 base and the V segment lost 5 bases, leaving 6 bases of the junction unmatched. Germline values: CDR1 SGHTA, CDR2 FQGNSA. This CDR3 comprises 15 residues. CDR3 sequence: CASSPDRGPQETQYF. CDR3 nucleotide sequence: TGTGCCAGCAGCCCAGACAGGGGCCCCCAAGAGACCCAGTACTTC.